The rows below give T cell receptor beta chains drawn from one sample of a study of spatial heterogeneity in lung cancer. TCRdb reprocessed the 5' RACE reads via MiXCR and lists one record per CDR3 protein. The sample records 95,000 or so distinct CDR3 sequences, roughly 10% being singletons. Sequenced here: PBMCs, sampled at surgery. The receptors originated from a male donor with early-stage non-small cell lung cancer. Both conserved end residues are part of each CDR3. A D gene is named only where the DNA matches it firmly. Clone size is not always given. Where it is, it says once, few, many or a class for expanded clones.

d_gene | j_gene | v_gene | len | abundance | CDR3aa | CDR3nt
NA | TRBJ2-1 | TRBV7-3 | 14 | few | CASSLHGGRNEQFF | TGTGCCAGCAGCTTACACGGGGGGCGGAATGAGCAGTTCTTC
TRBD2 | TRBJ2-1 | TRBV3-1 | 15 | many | CASSPIAGGKNEQFF | TGTGCCAGCAGCCCCATAGCGGGGGGGAAAAATGAGCAGTTCTTC
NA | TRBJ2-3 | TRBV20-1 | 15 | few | CSAILGGKNTDTQYF | TGCAGTGCGATCTTGGGGGGTAAGAACACAGATACGCAGTATTTT
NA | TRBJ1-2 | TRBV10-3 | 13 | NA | CAIMGDGDYGYTF | TGTGCCATCATGGGGGATGGGGACTATGGCTACACCTTC
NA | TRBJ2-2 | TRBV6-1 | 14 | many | CASKLALSTGELFF | TGTGCCAGCAAGTTGGCGTTATCGACCGGGGAGCTGTTTTTT
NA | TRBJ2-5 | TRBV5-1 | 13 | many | CASTQRGFGAQYF | TGCGCCAGCACCCAGCGTGGATTCGGGGCCCAGTACTTC
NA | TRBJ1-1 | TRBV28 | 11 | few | CASRMNTEAFF | TGTGCCAGCAGAATGAACACTGAAGCTTTCTTT
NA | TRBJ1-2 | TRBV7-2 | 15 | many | CASTSLEQGSYGYTF | TGTGCCAGCACGAGCTTAGAACAGGGTAGCTATGGCTACACCTTC
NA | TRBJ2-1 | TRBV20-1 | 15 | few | CSAGKGNSQGNEQFF | TGCAGTGCTGGCAAGGGGAACTCCCAGGGCAATGAGCAGTTCTTC
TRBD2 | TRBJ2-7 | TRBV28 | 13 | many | CASSLAGGYEQYF | TGTGCCAGCAGTCTAGCGGGAGGGTACGAGCAGTACTTC
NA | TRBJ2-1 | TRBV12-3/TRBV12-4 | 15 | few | CASSTLTSSYNEQFF | TGTGCCAGCAGTACTTTGACTAGCTCCTACAATGAGCAGTTCTTC
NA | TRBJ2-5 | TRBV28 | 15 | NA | CASSPSGSARETQYF | TGTGCCAGCAGTCCCTCTGGGAGCGCCCGGGAGACCCAGTACTTC
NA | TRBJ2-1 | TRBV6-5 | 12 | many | CASSSDRDEQFF | TGTGCCAGCAGTTCCGATCGAGATGAGCAGTTCTTC
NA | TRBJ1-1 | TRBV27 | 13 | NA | CASSWVYGTEAFF | TGTGCCAGCAGCTGGGTATACGGCACTGAAGCTTTCTTT
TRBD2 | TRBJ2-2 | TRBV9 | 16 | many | CASSVGAGGNTGELFF | TGTGCCAGCAGCGTAGGAGCGGGAGGTAACACCGGGGAGCTGTTTTTT
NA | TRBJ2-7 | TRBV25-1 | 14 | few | CASTLDIGPAEQYF | TGTGCCAGCACCCTGGACATAGGACCTGCCGAGCAGTACTTC
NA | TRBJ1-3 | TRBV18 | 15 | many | CASSPGPPRGNTIYF | TGTGCCAGCTCACCAGGGCCTCCAAGGGGAAACACCATATATTTT